The rows below give T cell receptor beta chains drawn from one sample of a study of blood T cell repertoires in COVID-19. Sequencing used immunoSEQ multiplex PCR; TCRdb keeps in-frame clones, though not all of them. The sample lists about 350,000 clones; approximately 86% were seen once. The material sequenced was peripheral blood. Receptor source: a man in his thirties or forties with COVID-19, enrolled during active disease. Each CDR3 is given with its conserved first and last residue. The D gene is left open where the match is weak. The size of a clone is reported for some rows only, either as once, few or many, or as a class for expanded clones.

d_call clone_size j_call v_call cdr3_nt cdr3_aa
TRBD1 NA TRBJ1-2 TRBV5-1 TGCGCCAGCAGCAAGGACAGGGACTATGGCTACACCTTC CASSKDRDYGYTF
NA NA TRBJ2-2 TRBV7-2 TGTGCCAGCAGCCTGACCGGGGGGCGAGGTACCGGGGAGCTGTTTTTT CASSLTGGRGTGELFF
NA NA TRBJ1-1 TRBV9 TGTGCCAGCAGCGTAGAAGGGGTGAACACTGAAGCTTTCTTT CASSVEGVNTEAFF
TRBD2 NA TRBJ2-1 TRBV11-3 TGTGCCAGCAGCCCGAGCGGGAGCTCCTACAATGAGCAGTTCTTC CASSPSGSSYNEQFF
TRBD1 NA TRBJ1-4 TRBV5-4 TGTGCCAGCAGCTTGGACCAGGGGGGCGAAAAACTGTTTTTT CASSLDQGGEKLFF
NA NA TRBJ1-4 TRBV3-1/TRBV3-2 TGTGCCAGCAGCTCTGACCGGACTGAGATCGAAAAACTGTTTTTT CASSSDRTEIEKLFF
NA NA TRBJ1-5 TRBV25-1 TGTGCCAGCAGTGATGGGGCCCAGCCCCAGCATTTT CASSDGAQPQHF
NA NA TRBJ2-2 TRBV24-1 TGTGCCACCAGCGAAGGAGGAGGTACCTTGAACACCGGGGAGCTGTTTTTT CATSEGGGTLNTGELFF
TRBD1 once TRBJ1-5 TRBV6-5 TGTGCCAGCAGCGAGACAGGGGGCGGTCAGCCCCAGCATTTT CASSETGGGQPQHF
TRBD1 NA TRBJ1-1 TRBV30 TGTGCCTGGTCCGGGACAGCCTTGAACACTGAAGCTTTCTTT CAWSGTALNTEAFF
NA NA TRBJ1-1 TRBV21-1 TGTGCCAGCAGCAAATTTAACCCAAGGCAGGGGAAAAAAGCTTTCTTT CASSKFNPRQGKKAFF
TRBD1 NA TRBJ2-1 TRBV28 TGTGCCAGCAGTTTATTGACCGGACAGGCATACAATGAGCAGTTCTTC CASSLLTGQAYNEQFF
NA NA TRBJ1-1 TRBV2 TGTGCCAGCAGTGAGGGGAGGGCCAAGCCTCTTCCCTTCTTT CASSEGRAKPLPFF
NA NA TRBJ1-1 TRBV6-2/TRBV6-3 TGTGCCAGCAGTTACTCTATCGGAGAGGTGGAGTCTGGAGCTTTCTTT CASSYSIGEVESGAFF
NA NA TRBJ1-1 TRBV2 TGTGCCAGCGTTCAGGTGTGGACTGAAGCTTTCTTT CASVQVWTEAFF
TRBD2 NA TRBJ2-2 TRBV7-2 TGTGCCAGCAGCTTCCGACTAGCCGTGAACACCGGGGAGCTGTTTTTT CASSFRLAVNTGELFF
TRBD1 NA TRBJ2-7 TRBV13 TGTGCCAGCAGCGCCTCGGACAGGGATCCCTACGAGCAGTACTTC CASSASDRDPYEQYF
NA NA TRBJ2-7 TRBV19 TGTGCCAGTAGAATGGGACACTCCTACGAGCAGTACTTC CASRMGHSYEQYF
TRBD1 NA TRBJ1-2 TRBV3-1/TRBV3-2 TGTGCCAGCAGCCAAGCTGGGACAGGGGTCCTAATGGGCTACACCTTC CASSQAGTGVLMGYTF
TRBD2 NA TRBJ2-1 TRBV9 TGTGCCAGCAGCCCTCCCTCTAGCGGGAGTATCTATGAGCAGTTCTTC CASSPPSSGSIYEQFF
TRBD1 NA TRBJ2-5 TRBV7-9 TGTGCCAGCGGCCTCGGGGACAGGGTACAAGAGACCCAGTACTTC CASGLGDRVQETQYF
TRBD1 few TRBJ1-6 TRBV5-1 TGCGCCAGCAGCCTACAGGGGGCTGAATCACCCCTCCACTTT CASSLQGAESPLHF
TRBD1 NA TRBJ2-5 TRBV24-1 TGTGCCACCAGTGATTTGCCCCCGGGACAGCAAGAGACCCAGTACTTC CATSDLPPGQQETQYF
NA NA TRBJ2-7 TRBV2 TGTGCCAGCACCGCGACAGGTTCTTCCTACGAGCAGTACTTC CASTATGSSYEQYF
TRBD1 NA TRBJ2-4 TRBV5-1 TGCGCCAGCAGGGGGACAGGGGGCGAATACATTCAGTACTTC CASRGTGGEYIQYF
TRBD1 NA TRBJ2-5 TRBV28 TGTGCCAGCACCGCCCATACCGGGACAGGGGGAGAGACCCAGTACTTC CASTAHTGTGGETQYF
NA NA TRBJ1-3 TRBV15 TGTGCCACCAGCAGAGATCCATTTAGTTCTGGAAACACCATATATTTT CATSRDPFSSGNTIYF
TRBD1 NA TRBJ1-5 TRBV6-5 TGTGCCAGCGGGACAGCTTTCCGAGGGGATCAGCCCCAGCATTTT CASGTAFRGDQPQHF
TRBD1 NA TRBJ2-3 TRBV7-2 TGTGCCAGCAGCTTCCTCGGACAGGGCACAGATACGCAGTATTTT CASSFLGQGTDTQYF
TRBD2 once TRBJ2-5 TRBV5-4 TGTGCCAGCAGCCTCGGGGCTAGCGGGGTCCAAGAGACCCAGTACTTC CASSLGASGVQETQYF
NA few TRBJ1-3 TRBV9 TGTGCCAGCAGCCCCCGAGGGCAGGGAGGTGGAGGGGTCCTGTCTGGAAACACCATATATTTT CASSPRGQGGGGVLSGNTIYF
NA NA TRBJ2-7 TRBV5-1 TGCGCCAGCAGCTTGGATCCGAGCTCCTACGAGCAGTACTTC CASSLDPSSYEQYF
NA NA TRBJ2-7 TRBV27 TGTGCCAGCAGCCTGACAGGATACGAGCAGTACTTC CASSLTGYEQYF
TRBD1 NA TRBJ2-7 TRBV28 TGTGCCAGCAGTTTAATCCCGGCACAGGGGAACCCCGAGCAGTACTTC CASSLIPAQGNPEQYF
TRBD2 NA TRBJ2-2 TRBV5-5 TGTGCCAGCAGCTTGGGGGGCCGGGGAGGGCACACCGGGGAGCTGTTTTTT CASSLGGRGGHTGELFF
NA NA TRBJ2-5 TRBV5-6 TGTGCCAGCAGCCGAGGAACGGACAGGGAGGGAGAGACCCAGTACTTC CASSRGTDREGETQYF